One and the same sample provided the 15 T cell receptor beta chains below, sequenced in a study of T cell responses to AZD1222 COVID-19 vaccine. Here immunoSEQ multiplex PCR was the method, and the copy in TCRdb shows in-frame clones only, minus some. The sample records about 84,000 clones, roughly 87% being singletons. Sequences were derived from peripheral blood, sampled on day 0 of AZD1222 vaccination. These receptors all stem from an adult in good health.

The chain carries TRBV11-1 and TRBJ2-7; 8 nucleotides line up with TRBD1. Germline trimming cut 5 bases from V and 1 base from J; bases unmatched to any gene: 1. This CDR3 region has 13 residues. Germline V gene sequence: CDR1 SGHAT, CDR2 FQDESV (reference sequence). The CDR3 region has the DNA TGTGCCAGCAGCCGGACAGGGTCCTACGAGCAGTACTTC. Translating it yields CASSRTGSYEQYF.

CDR3 nucleotides: TGTGCCAGCAGCAAAGTAAGGGGGGCGGGGGGTTCACCCCTCCACTTT. Translated: CASSKVRGAGGSPLHF. The V gene is TRBV21-1, the J gene TRBJ1-6. TRBV21-1 is noted as a pseudogene. CDR3 length: 16 amino acids.

The V and J genes are TRBV7-3 and TRBJ2-5; D unclear. There are 13 residues in the CDR3. Trimming shortened V by 6 bases and J by 5 bases, and 13 bases separated the two germline ends. Germline values: CDR1 SGHTA, CDR2 FQGTGA. As DNA, the CDR3 is TGTGCCAGCAGTGCCGTGGGGTATGAGACCCAGTACTTC. It specifies CASSAVGYETQYF.

V is TRBV5-5 and J is TRBJ1-1; 7 nucleotides agree with TRBD1. CDR3 size: 14 residues. J was trimmed by 4 bases and V by 1 base; bases with no gene match: 4. Germline CDR1 SGHKS, CDR2 YYEKEE (reference sequence). The CDR3 DNA sequence: TGTGCCAGCAGCTTGACAGGGGTGGGCACTGAAGCTTTCTTT. Translated, it gives CASSLTGVGTEAFF.

The V and J genes are TRBV6-5 and TRBJ1-6; possible D gene TRBD1, 6 bases. The germline V gene has CDR1 MNHEY and CDR2 SVGAGI. The V and J ends lost 7 bases and 14 bases respectively, with 12 bases between them. CDR3 size: 11 residues. CDR3 DNA sequence: TGTGCCAGCAAGGGACAACAGACCCTCCACTTT. It is translated as CASKGQQTLHF.

The chain carries TRBV29-1 and TRBJ2-7; D uncertain. Germline V gives CDR1 SQVTM, CDR2 ANQGSEA. CDR3 length: 13 residues. V lost 0 bases and J 4 bases, leaving 10 bases between the germline ends. The DNA for the CDR3 is TGCAGCGTTGAAGAGGGTTCGGATTACGAGCAGTACTTC. It is translated as CSVEEGSDYEQYF.

This chain connects TRBV6-5 to TRBJ1-6; D unclear. Looked up from germline, CDR1 is MNHEY and CDR2 is SVGAGI. This CDR3 is 13 amino acids long. The V end was cut by 4 bases, the J end by 6 bases, with 7 bases between. The CDR3 loop is CASSSGRNSPLHF. CDR3 bases: TGTGCCAGCAGTTCGGGTCGTAATTCACCCCTCCACTTT.

The rearrangement uses TRBV4-2 and TRBJ1-1; TRBD1 is a possible D gene (5 bases). V was pared by 0 bases and J by 13 bases, with 18 bases between. CDR1 is LGHNA, CDR2 YNFKEQ, per germline. The CDR3 length is 14 residues. CDR3 in amino acids: CASSQDHEAGKGFF. For the CDR3, the DNA is TGTGCCAGCAGCCAAGATCATGAGGCAGGGAAGGGTTTCTTT.

The rearrangement links TRBV11-1 to TRBJ1-4, with a weak D call TRBD1 (6 bases). The CDR3 covers 14 residues. Germline-derived CDR1 and CDR2 are SGHAT and FQDESV (reference sequence). With 5 bases removed from V and 5 bases from J, the gap between germline ends came to 12 bases. CDR3 sequence: CASSPRTANEKLFF. In DNA form, the CDR3 reads TGTGCCAGCAGCCCCCGGACAGCGAATGAAAAACTGTTTTTT.

The chain combines TRBV12-5 with TRBJ2-7; 7 bases agree with TRBD1. The CDR3 sequence is 16 residues long. J was trimmed by 2 bases and V by 0 bases; bases with no gene match: 7. The V gene's germline CDR1 is LGHNT and CDR2 FRNRAP. The CDR3 DNA follows: TGTGCTAGTGGTTTGGTTGCAGGGGGAGCGGCCTACGAGCAGTACTTC. Its protein product is CASGLVAGGAAYEQYF.

This clone came up once. This chain connects TRBV5-1 to TRBJ1-1; D unresolved. The V and J ends lost 0 bases and 1 base respectively, with 4 bases between them. The CDR3 covers 13 residues. Germline CDR1 SGHRS, CDR2 YFSETQ. The CDR3 region has the DNA TGCGCCAGCAGCTTGGTAGCGAACACTGAAGCTTTCTTT. Encoded protein: CASSLVANTEAFF.

V and J are TRBV4-1 and TRBJ1-1; unclear D gene. CDR3 length: 12 amino acids. The germline V gene has CDR1 MGHRA and CDR2 YSYEKL. Between the trimmed V and J ends, which lost 1 base and 12 bases, there was a span of 12 bases. In DNA form, the CDR3 reads TGCGCCAGCAGCCAAGGGGCTCGCTCGCCTTTCTTT. It specifies CASSQGARSPFF.

In this sample, this clone turned up once. The V and J genes are TRBV4-2 and TRBJ2-3, with a weak D call TRBD2 (6 bases). V was clipped by 0 bases and J by 1 base, with 11 bases between them. CDR1 is LGHNA, CDR2 YNFKEQ, per germline. This CDR3 has 16 residues. The CDR3 sequence is CASSQDFASGTDTQYF. The CDR3 DNA is TGTGCCAGCAGCCAAGATTTCGCTAGCGGCACAGATACGCAGTATTTT.

The chain links TRBV7-8 to TRBJ1-1, with D maybe TRBD1 (5 bases). CDR3 length: 14 residues. The germline CDR1 and CDR2 sequences are SGHVS and FQNEAQ. V lost 1 base, J lost 3 bases, and 9 bases lay in between. The CDR3 nucleotides are TGTGCCAGCAGCTTAGGCAGGGTTGACACTGAAGCTTTCTTT. As protein: CASSLGRVDTEAFF.

This chain joins TRBV27 and TRBJ2-2, with D perhaps TRBD1 (6 bases). The germline CDR1 and CDR2 sequences are MNHEY and SMNVEV (reference sequence). The CDR3 length is 15 residues. V dropped 2 bases and J dropped 2 bases, with 9 bases sitting between them. The CDR3: CASSLGTQNTGELFF. The CDR3 region has the DNA TGTGCCAGCAGTTTAGGGACACAAAACACCGGGGAGCTGTTTTTT.